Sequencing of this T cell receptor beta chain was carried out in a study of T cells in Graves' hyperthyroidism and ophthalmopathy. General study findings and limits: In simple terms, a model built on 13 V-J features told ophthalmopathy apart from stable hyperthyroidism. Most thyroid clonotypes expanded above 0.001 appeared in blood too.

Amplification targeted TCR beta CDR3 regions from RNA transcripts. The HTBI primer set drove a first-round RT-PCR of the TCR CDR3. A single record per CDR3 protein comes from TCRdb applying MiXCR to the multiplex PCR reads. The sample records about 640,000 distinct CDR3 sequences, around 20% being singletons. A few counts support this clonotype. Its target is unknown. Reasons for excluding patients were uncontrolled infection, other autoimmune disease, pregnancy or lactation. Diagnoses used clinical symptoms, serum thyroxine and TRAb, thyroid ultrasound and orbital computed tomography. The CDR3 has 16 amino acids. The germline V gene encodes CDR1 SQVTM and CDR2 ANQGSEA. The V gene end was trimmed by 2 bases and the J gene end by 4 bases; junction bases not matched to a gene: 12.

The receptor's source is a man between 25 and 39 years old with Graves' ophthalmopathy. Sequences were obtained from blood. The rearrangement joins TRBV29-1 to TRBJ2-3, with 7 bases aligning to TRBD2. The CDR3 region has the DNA TGCAGCGTTGAAAACTCCCGGGACTATTGGGCAGATACGCAGTATTTT. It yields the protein CSVENSRDYWADTQYF.